This paragraph covers one T cell receptor (beta chain) sequence. The target antigen is unknown. Trimming removed 8 bases at V and 1 base at J, with 8 bases between. CDR3 length: 12 amino acids. From germline, CDR1 is SEHNR and CDR2 FQNEAQ (reference sequence). Study results and caveats: The TCR gene usage of tumor memory CD4+ T cells clustered together with blood and lymph node memory CD4+ cells and with lymph node naive CD4+ cells. Larger-cohort validation covered only one TCR beta V-J rearrangement. Tumor Tregs overlapped most with tumor, then blood, naive CD4+ cells.

TCRdb fed the 5' RACE reads into MiXCR, producing one record per CDR3 protein. Counted here are 50,000 to 65,000 distinct CDR3 sequences, 25% to 35% occurring once; the ten biggest clones make up 3.2%. The memory fraction was CD4+CD45RO+CD25- cells. This sequence originates from a female donor with breast cancer. The V gene is TRBV7-9, the J gene TRBJ2-5; a possible D gene is TRBD2 (5 bases). Sample: tumor-infiltrating memory CD4+ T cells sorted from the breast tumor. The subset is: memory CD4+ T cells, CD4+CD45RO+CD25-. CDR3 coding DNA: TGTGCCAGCGCAAGCGGCCAAGAGACCCAGTACTTC. Its protein product is CASASGQETQYF.